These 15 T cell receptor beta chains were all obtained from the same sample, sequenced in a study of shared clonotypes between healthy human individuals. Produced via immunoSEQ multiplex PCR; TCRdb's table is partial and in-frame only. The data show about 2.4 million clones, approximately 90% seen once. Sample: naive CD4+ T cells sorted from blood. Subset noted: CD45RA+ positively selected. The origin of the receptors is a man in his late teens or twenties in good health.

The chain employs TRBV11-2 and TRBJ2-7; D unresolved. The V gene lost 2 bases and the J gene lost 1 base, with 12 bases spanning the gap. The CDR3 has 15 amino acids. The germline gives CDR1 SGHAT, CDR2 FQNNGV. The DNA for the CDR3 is TGTGCCAGCAGCTTATTACCATCTGCTTCCTACGAGCAGTACTTC. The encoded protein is CASSLLPSASYEQYF. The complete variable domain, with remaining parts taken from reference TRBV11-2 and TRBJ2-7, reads EAGVAQSPRYKIIEKRQSVAFWCNPISGHATLYWYQQILGQGPKLLIQFQNNGVVDDSQLPKDRFSAERLKGVDSTLKIQPAKLEDSAVYLCASSLLPSASYEQYFGPGTRLTVT.

The CDR3 here is CASSGQVVWAGELFF. The CDR3 region has the DNA TGTGCCAGCAGTGGACAGGTCGTCTGGGCCGGGGAGCTGTTTTTT. The chain is built from TRBV7-9 and TRBJ2-2; TRBD1 matches at 7 bases. The CDR3 is 15 amino acids. Germline lookup yields CDR1 SEHNR and CDR2 FQNEAQ (reference sequence). Trimming cost V 6 bases and J 6 bases; bases outside gene matches: 10. The full variable domain, completed using reference TRBV7-9 and TRBJ2-2, is DTGVSQNPRHKITKRGQNVTFRCDPISEHNRLYWYRQTLGQGPEFLTYFQNEAQLEKSRLLSDRFSAERPKGSFSTLEIQRTEQGDSAMYLCASSGQVVWAGELFFGEGSRLTVL.

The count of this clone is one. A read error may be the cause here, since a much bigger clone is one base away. CDR3 nucleotides: TGTGCCAGCAGTTTATACACTGAAGCTTTCTTT. It translates to CASSLYTEAFF. The chain is built from TRBV11-2 and TRBJ1-1; no reliable D call. The ends were cut back, 6 bases at V and 3 bases at J, with 5 bases in the middle. The CDR3 covers 11 residues. Germline CDR1 and CDR2: SGHAT and FQNNGV.

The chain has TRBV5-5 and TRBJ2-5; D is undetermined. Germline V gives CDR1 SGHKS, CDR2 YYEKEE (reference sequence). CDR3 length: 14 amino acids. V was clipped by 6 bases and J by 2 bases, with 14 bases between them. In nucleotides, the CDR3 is TGTGCCAGCACCTTAGGCACCGGGCAAGAGACCCAGTACTTC. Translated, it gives CASTLGTGQETQYF.

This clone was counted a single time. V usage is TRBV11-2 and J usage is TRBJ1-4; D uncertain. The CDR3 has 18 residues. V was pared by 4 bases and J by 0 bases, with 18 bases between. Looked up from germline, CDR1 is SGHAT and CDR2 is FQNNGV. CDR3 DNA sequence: TGTGCCAGCAGCTCCCTACGACCCTTGGGTCCAACTAATGAAAAACTGTTTTTT. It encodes CASSSLRPLGPTNEKLFF.

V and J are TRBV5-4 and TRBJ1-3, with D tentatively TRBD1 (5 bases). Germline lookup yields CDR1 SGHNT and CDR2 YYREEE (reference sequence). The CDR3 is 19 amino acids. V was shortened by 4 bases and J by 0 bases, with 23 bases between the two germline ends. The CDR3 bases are TGTGCCAGCAGCGTAGGCACCGGGACGGATAAACTCTCTGGAAACACCATATATTTT. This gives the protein CASSVGTGTDKLSGNTIYF.

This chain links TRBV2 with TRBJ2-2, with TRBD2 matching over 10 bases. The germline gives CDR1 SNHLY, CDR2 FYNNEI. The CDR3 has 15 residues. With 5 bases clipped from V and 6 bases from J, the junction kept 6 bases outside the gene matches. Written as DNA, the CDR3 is TGTGCCAGCAGTAAGGCTAGCGGGAGTCCCGGGGAGCTGTTTTTT. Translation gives CASSKASGSPGELFF.

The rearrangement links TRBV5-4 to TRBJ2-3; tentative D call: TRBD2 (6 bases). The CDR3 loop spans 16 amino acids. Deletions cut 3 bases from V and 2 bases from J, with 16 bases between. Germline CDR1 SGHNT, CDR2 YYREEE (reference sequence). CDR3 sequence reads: CASSSPVAGITDTQYF. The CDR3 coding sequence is TGTGCCAGCAGCTCCCCGGTCGCGGGGATCACAGATACGCAGTATTTT.

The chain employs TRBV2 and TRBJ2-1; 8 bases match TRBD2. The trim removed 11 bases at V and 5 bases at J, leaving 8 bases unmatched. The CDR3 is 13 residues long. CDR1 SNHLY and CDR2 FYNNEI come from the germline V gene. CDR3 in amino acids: CAGSGSPHNEQFF. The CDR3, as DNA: TGTGCCGGAAGCGGGAGTCCCCACAATGAGCAGTTCTTC. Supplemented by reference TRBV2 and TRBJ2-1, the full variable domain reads EPEVTQTPSHQVTQMGQEVILRCVPISNHLYFYWYRQILGQKVEFLVSFYNNEISEKSEIFDDQFSVERPDGSNFTLKIRSTKLEDSAMYFCAGSGSPHNEQFFGPGTRLTVL.

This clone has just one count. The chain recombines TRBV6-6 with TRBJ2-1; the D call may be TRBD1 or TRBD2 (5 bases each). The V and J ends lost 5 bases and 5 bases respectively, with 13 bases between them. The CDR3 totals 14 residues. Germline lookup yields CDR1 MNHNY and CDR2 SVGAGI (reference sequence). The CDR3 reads CASSHGTLDNEQFF. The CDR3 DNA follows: TGTGCCAGCAGTCACGGGACCCTTGACAATGAGCAGTTCTTC.

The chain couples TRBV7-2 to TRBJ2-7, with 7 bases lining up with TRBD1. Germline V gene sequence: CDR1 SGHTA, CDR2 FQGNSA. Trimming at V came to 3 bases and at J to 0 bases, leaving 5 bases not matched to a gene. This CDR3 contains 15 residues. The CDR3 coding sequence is TGTGCCAGCAGCTTGAGTTGGGACAGCTCCTACGAGCAGTACTTC. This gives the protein CASSLSWDSSYEQYF.

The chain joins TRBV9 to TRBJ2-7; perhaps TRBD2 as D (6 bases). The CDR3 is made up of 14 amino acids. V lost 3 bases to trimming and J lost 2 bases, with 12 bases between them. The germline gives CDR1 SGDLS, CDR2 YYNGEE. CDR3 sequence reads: CASSGRDSPYEQYF. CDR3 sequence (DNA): TGTGCCAGCAGCGGTCGGGACTCGCCCTACGAGCAGTACTTC.

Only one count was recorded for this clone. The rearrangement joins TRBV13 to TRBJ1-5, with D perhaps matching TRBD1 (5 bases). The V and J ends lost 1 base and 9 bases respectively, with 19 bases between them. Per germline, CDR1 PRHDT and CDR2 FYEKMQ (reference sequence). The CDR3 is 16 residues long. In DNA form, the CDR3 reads TGTGCCAGCAGCTTAGCTGGGGACGGCAAGCGGGGGCCCCAGCATTTT. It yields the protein CASSLAGDGKRGPQHF.

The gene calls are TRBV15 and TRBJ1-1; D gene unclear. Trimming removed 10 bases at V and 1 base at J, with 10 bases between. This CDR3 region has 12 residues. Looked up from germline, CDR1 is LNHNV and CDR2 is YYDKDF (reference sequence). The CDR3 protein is CASAQWNTEAFF. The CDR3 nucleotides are TGTGCCAGCGCCCAATGGAACACTGAAGCTTTCTTT.

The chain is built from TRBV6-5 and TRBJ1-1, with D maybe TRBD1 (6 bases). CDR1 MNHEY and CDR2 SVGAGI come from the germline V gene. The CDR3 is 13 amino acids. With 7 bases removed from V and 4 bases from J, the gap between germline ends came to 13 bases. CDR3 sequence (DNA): TGTGCCAGCACGAGGACGGGGGCCACTGAAGCTTTCTTT. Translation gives CASTRTGATEAFF.